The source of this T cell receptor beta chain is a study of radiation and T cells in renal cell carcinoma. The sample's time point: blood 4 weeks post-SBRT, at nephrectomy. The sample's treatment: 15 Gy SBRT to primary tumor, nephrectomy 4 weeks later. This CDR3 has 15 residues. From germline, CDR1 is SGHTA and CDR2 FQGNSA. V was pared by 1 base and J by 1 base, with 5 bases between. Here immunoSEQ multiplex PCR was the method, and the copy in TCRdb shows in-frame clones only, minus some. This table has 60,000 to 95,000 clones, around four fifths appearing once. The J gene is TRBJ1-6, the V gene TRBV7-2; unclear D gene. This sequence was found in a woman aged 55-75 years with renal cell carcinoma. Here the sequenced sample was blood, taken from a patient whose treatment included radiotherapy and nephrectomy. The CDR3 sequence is CASSLDWSYNSPLHF. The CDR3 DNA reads TGTGCCAGCAGCTTAGATTGGTCCTATAATTCACCCCTCCACTTT.